Here is one T cell receptor beta chain with its context. CDR1 and CDR2 (germline): LNHDA, SQIVND (reference sequence). This CDR3 has 14 amino acids. V was pared by 3 bases and J by 0 bases, with 8 bases between. This sample was taken from a study of blood T cell repertoires in COVID-19. Study-level background: The origin of the acute and convalescent COVID-19 samples was the United States, Italy and Spain. PBMCs, B-cell-depleted T cells, or T cells were the source of the cDNA or gDNA that made up the material.

As handled by the study authors: Amplification of reference gene primers was used by the study to estimate nucleated cell counts. Some clones are missing from TCRdb's copy, which holds only in-frame ones; the method was immunoSEQ multiplex PCR. That table furnishes V, J and clone size, whereas the DNA furnished D and trimming. The sample carries over 100,000 clones, over 75% recorded once. The chain uses TRBV19 and TRBJ1-1, with D unclear. The sequence was collected from a man between 60 and 70 years old with active or convalescent COVID-19. Sequencing used peripheral blood. The CDR3 loop is CASSIPQLNTEAFF. Written as DNA, the CDR3 is TGTGCCAGTAGTATTCCGCAGTTGAACACTGAAGCTTTCTTT.